This passage covers 17 T cell receptor beta chains from one sample sequenced in a study of breast tumors, draining lymph nodes, adjacent tissues. TCRdb reanalysed the multiplex PCR reads using MiXCR and keeps one entry per CDR3 protein. The table includes about 120,000 distinct CDR3 sequences, approximately 20% detected once. The lymph nodes were axillary draining lymph nodes from breast cancer patients. The material sequenced was axillary lymph node tissue. The receptors were sampled from a female donor with breast cancer. Some clones in this sample may be carry-over from other donors' samples.

This clonotype was picked up many times. The DNA for the CDR3 is TGTGCCAGTAGTATAGTGGGACAGCAAGAGACCCAGTACTTC. This sequence encodes CASSIVGQQETQYF. This sequence joins TRBV19 and TRBJ2-5, with 7 bases matching TRBD1. The CDR3 contains 14 residues. With V trimmed by 1 base and J by 2 bases, 1 base remained unmatched. Germline CDR1 and CDR2: LNHDA and SQIVND (reference sequence).

This clonotype was detected a few times. The V and J genes are TRBV27 and TRBJ1-5, with a tentative D call TRBD1 (6 bases). This CDR3 spans 17 amino acids. Trimming removed 0 bases at V and 2 bases at J, with 14 bases between. The germline CDR1 and CDR2 sequences are MNHEY and SMNVEV (reference sequence). CDR3: CASSLSWTERGNQPQHF. CDR3 coding DNA: TGTGCCAGCAGTTTATCTTGGACAGAGCGGGGCAATCAGCCCCAGCATTTT.

As for this clonotype: A much larger clone is a single base away; this may be a read error. The J gene is TRBJ2-1, the V gene TRBV7-9; 9 bases map to TRBD1. The length of the CDR3 is 14 residues. Trimming removed 7 bases from V and 6 bases from J; junction bases left unmatched: 7. Germline CDR1 and CDR2: SEHNR and FQNEAQ (reference sequence). DNA of the CDR3: TGTGCCAGCATCTCCGGGACAGGGAGCAATGAGCAGTTCTTC. Its protein is CASISGTGSNEQFF.

This clonotype showed up just once. This may be a read error, as it is one base from a much larger clone. The rearrangement joins TRBV2 to TRBJ1-5, with 7 bases matching TRBD1. After removal of 8 bases from V and 2 bases from J, the junction contained 9 bases not matched to a gene. The CDR3 runs to 15 residues. CDR1 SNHLY and CDR2 FYNNEI come from the germline V gene. The CDR3 nucleotides read TGTGCCAGCCACAGGGGCCCCTATGGCAATCAGCCCCAGCATTTT. It yields the protein CASHRGPYGNQPQHF.

This clonotype showed up many times. This chain links TRBV7-3 with TRBJ2-7, with D maybe TRBD2 (5 bases). The germline CDR1 and CDR2 sequences are SGHTA and FQGTGA. The CDR3 sequence is 14 residues long. V lost 5 bases, J lost 6 bases, and 17 bases lay in between. CDR3 bases: TGTGCCAGCAGCCCCACCCCCGGAGGATTCGAGCAGTACTTC. It is translated as CASSPTPGGFEQYF.

Many counts were recorded for this clonotype. This chain links TRBV19 with TRBJ2-3; no firm D call. Germline assignment: CDR1 LNHDA and CDR2 SQIVND (reference sequence). The V end lost 7 bases, the J end lost 0 bases, and 11 bases lay between the germline ends. The CDR3 loop spans 14 amino acids. CDR3 sequence reads: CASMSGPSTDTQYF. CDR3 nucleotides: TGTGCCAGTATGTCGGGCCCTAGCACAGATACGCAGTATTTT.

On this clonotype itself: This is likely a read error, given that the CDR3 carries no conserved phenylalanine or tryptophan at its end. The chain combines TRBV5-4 with TRBJ2-5; the D is unclear. Germline CDR1 reads SGHNT; CDR2 reads YYREEE (reference sequence). This CDR3 spans 13 amino acids. CDR3: CASSLRTEETQYL. CDR3 in DNA: TGCGCCAGCAGCTTGAGGACGGAAGAGACCCAGTACCTC.

Turning to this clonotype: A single base separates this from a much larger clone, so it may be a read error. This rearrangement joins TRBV6-1 to TRBJ2-5; D is perhaps TRBD1 or TRBD2 (5 bases each). Germline assignment: CDR1 MNHNS and CDR2 SASEGT. The CDR3 extends over 14 amino acids. The CDR3 DNA follows: TGTGCCACCACCCAACTAGGGGCCAGGGAGACCCAGTGCTTC. Protein: CATTQLGARETQCF.

On this clonotype: An end of the junction differs from the germline gene, which may be a read error. V usage is TRBV5-1 and J usage is TRBJ1-1, with unresolved D. The CDR3 has 15 amino acids. Per germline, CDR1 SGHRS and CDR2 YFSETQ. As DNA, the CDR3 is TGCGCCAGCAGCTTGGCCGGTGGAGCCAACACTGAGGCTTTCTTT. This translates into CASSLAGGANTEAFF.

Worth noting for this clonotype: A read error is possible here, since a much larger clone lies one base away. The chain joins TRBV27 to TRBJ2-7; TRBD1 might be the D (6 bases). Germline V gene data show CDR1 as MNHEY and CDR2 as SMNVEV (reference sequence). The CDR3 runs to 17 residues. Deletions cut 5 bases from V and 7 bases from J, with 27 bases between. The CDR3 region is CASSRILNRVFVGEQYF. The CDR3 coding sequence is TGTGCCAGCAGTAGGATATTAAACAGGGTCTTCGTGGGAGAGCAGTACTTC.

Comments on this clonotype: Possible read error: a much larger clone is one base away. The chain links TRBV5-1 to TRBJ2-1; TRBD2 is a possible D gene (6 bases). CDR3 size: 13 residues. With 3 bases removed from V and 8 bases from J, the gap between germline ends came to 12 bases. Germline V gene data show CDR1 as SGHRS and CDR2 as YFSETQ. CDR3 DNA sequence: TGCGCCAGCAGCTACGGGACTCCTGATGAGCAGTTCTTC. Amino acids: CASSYGTPDEQFF.

As to this clonotype: Germline and junction disagree at one end, which may indicate a read error. The chain carries TRBV10-1 and TRBJ2-1; 8 nucleotides match TRBD2. Germline values: CDR1 WNHNN, CDR2 SYGVQD (reference sequence). The CDR3 is 15 residues long. DNA for the CDR3: TGCGCCAGCGGTGAGCTTAGCGGGGCCTACAACGAGCAGTTCTTC. It translates to CASGELSGAYNEQFF.

As for this clonotype: A much larger clone is a single base away; this may be a read error. Because the CDR3 is missing its conserved closing phenylalanine or tryptophan, this is likely a read error. The V and J genes are TRBV5-4 and TRBJ2-5; TRBD2 agrees at 8 bases. Germline assignment: CDR1 SGHNT and CDR2 YYREEE (reference sequence). The CDR3 has 13 amino acids. V dropped 3 bases and J dropped 5; count of bases not matched to a gene: 3. Here the CDR3 reads CASSSRGGETQYL. The CDR3 bases are TGTGCCAGCAGCTCGCGCGGGGGGGAGACCCAGTACTTG.

The sample holds a few counts of this clonotype. The V gene is TRBV4-1, the J gene TRBJ2-2, with D maybe TRBD1 (5 bases). The CDR3 is 14 residues long. The V end was cut by 0 bases, the J end by 5 bases, with 7 bases between. CDR1 and CDR2 from the germline V gene are MGHRA and YSYEKL. CDR3 nucleotide sequence: TGCGCCAGCAGCCAAGATTCAGGGACCGGGGAGCTGTTTTTT. It specifies CASSQDSGTGELFF.

Only one count was recorded for this clonotype. This sequence may be a read error, since a much larger clone differs from it by one base. The chain is built from TRBV27 and TRBJ2-7; D is tentatively TRBD1 or TRBD2 (5 bases each). CDR3 size: 16 residues. CDR1 MNHEY and CDR2 SMNVEV come from the germline V gene (reference sequence). V gave up 6 bases and J gave up 2 bases, with 20 bases separating them. CDR3 sequence reads: CASRPLANGATYEQYF. As DNA, the CDR3 is TGTGCCAGCAGGCCGCTAGCTAACGGGGCCACCTACGAGCAGTACTTC.

This clonotype came up many times. This chain uses TRBV5-8 with TRBJ2-7, with 7 bases that match TRBD1. Germline CDR1 reads SGHTS; CDR2 reads YDEGEE. V lost 3 bases, J lost 2 bases, and 8 bases stayed unmatched. The CDR3 has 15 amino acids. CDR3 DNA: TGTGCCAGCAGCTGGGGGACAGTAATTACCTACGAGCAGTACTTC. It translates to CASSWGTVITYEQYF.

As for this clonotype: Being one base from a much bigger clone, this may be a read error. The chain uses TRBV2 and TRBJ2-3; either TRBD1 or TRBD2 may fit D (6 bases each). Trimming left V 11 bases short and J 4 bases short, with 25 bases between. Germline V gene lookup returns CDR1 SNHLY and CDR2 FYNNEI. The CDR3 sequence is 16 residues long. The CDR3 loop is CAGAPGAQISADTQYF. CDR3 sequence (DNA): TGTGCCGGCGCTCCGGGGGCCCAAATCAGCGCAGATACGCAGTATTTT.